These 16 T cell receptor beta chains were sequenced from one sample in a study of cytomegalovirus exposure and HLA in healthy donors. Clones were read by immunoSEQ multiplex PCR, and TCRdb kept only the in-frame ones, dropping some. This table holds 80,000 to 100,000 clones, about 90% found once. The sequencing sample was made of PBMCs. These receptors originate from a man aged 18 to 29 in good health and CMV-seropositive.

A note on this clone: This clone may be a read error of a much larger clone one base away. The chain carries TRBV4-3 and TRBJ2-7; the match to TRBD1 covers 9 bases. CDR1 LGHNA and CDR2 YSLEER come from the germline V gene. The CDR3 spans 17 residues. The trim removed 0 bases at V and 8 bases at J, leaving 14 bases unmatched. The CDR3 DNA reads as TGCGCCAGCAGCCAAGAAGCCGGAGGGACAGGGCGGGACAAGCAGTACTTC. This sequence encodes CASSQEAGGTGRDKQYF.

CDR3 coding DNA: TGTGCCAGCAGCCAAGATGTGACAGAGTACACTGAAGCTTTCTTT. This translates into CASSQDVTEYTEAFF. The chain employs TRBV4-2 and TRBJ1-1; weak D call: TRBD1 (5 bases). CDR1 and CDR2 from the germline V gene are LGHNA and YNFKEQ. Trimming took off 0 bases at V and 3 bases at J, with 11 bases between the two ends. The CDR3 is made up of 15 amino acids.

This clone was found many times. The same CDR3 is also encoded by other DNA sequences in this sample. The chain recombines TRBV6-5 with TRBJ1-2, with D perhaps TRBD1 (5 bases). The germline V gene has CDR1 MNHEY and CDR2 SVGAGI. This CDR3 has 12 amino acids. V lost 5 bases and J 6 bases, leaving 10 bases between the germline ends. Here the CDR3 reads CASSTGGDGYTF. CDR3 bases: TGTGCCAGCAGTACGGGAGGGGATGGCTACACCTTC.

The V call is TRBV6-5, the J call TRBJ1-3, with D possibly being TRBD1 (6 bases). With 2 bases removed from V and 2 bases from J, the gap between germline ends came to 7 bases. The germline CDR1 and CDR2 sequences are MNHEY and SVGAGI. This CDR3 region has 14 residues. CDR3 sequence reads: CASSYGTTGNTIYF. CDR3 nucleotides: TGTGCCAGCAGTTACGGGACAACTGGAAACACCATATATTTT.

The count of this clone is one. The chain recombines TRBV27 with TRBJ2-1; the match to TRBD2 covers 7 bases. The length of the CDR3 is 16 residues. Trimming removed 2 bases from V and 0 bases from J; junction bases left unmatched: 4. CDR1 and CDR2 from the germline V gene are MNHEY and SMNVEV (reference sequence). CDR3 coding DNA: TGTGCCAGCAGTTTACAAGGGACTACCTCCTACAATGAGCAGTTCTTC. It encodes CASSLQGTTSYNEQFF.

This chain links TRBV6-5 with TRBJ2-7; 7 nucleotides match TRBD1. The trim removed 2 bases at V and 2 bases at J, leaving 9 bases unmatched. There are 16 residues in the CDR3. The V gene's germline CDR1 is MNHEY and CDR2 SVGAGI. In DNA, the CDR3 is TGTGCCAGCAGTTACCCGACGAACAGGGGAACCTACGAGCAGTACTTC. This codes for CASSYPTNRGTYEQYF.

The CDR3 nucleotides are TGCAGCGTTGCCAGCGGGGGGTTTACAGATACGCAGTATTTT. It specifies CSVASGGFTDTQYF. The chain recombines TRBV29-1 with TRBJ2-3; TRBD2 agrees at 9 bases. V shed 4 bases, J shed 3 bases, and the junction held 5 bases outside the gene matches. This CDR3 is built from 14 residues. Germline V gives CDR1 SQVTM, CDR2 ANQGSEA.

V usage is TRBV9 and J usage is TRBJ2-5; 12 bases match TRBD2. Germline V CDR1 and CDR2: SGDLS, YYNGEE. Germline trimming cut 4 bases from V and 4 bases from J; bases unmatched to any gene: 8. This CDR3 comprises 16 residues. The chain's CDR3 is CASSPGTSGPTETQYF. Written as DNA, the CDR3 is TGTGCCAGCAGCCCTGGGACTAGCGGGCCTACAGAGACCCAGTACTTC.

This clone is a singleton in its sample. The CDR3 DNA is TGTGCCAGCAGCTCCACGACTAGCGGGAGGTCGCAGTATTTT. Translation: CASSSTTSGRSQYF. The chain joins TRBV5-4 to TRBJ2-3; 13 bases agree with TRBD2. After removal of 3 bases from V and 10 bases from J, the junction contained 5 bases not matched to a gene. The V gene's germline CDR1 is SGHNT and CDR2 YYREEE (reference sequence). The CDR3 runs to 14 residues.

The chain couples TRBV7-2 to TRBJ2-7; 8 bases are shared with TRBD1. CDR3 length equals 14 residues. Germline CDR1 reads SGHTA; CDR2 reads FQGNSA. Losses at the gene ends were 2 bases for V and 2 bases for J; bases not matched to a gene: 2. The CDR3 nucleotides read TGTGCCAGCAGCTTACAGGGGGCGACCTACGAGCAGTACTTC. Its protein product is CASSLQGATYEQYF.

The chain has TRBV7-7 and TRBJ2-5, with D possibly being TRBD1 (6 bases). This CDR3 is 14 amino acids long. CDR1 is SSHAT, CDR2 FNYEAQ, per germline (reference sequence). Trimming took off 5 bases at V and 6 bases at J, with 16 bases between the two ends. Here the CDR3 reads CASSVMSGAQTQYF. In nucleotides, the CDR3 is TGTGCCAGCAGCGTGATGTCAGGGGCGCAGACCCAGTACTTC.

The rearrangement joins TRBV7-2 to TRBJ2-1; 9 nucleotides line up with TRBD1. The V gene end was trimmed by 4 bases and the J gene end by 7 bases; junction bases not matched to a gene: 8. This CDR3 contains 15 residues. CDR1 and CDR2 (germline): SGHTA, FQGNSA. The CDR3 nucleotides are TGTGCCAGCAGCTCCGCCGGGACAGGGCGAAATGAGCAGTTCTTC. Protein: CASSSAGTGRNEQFF.

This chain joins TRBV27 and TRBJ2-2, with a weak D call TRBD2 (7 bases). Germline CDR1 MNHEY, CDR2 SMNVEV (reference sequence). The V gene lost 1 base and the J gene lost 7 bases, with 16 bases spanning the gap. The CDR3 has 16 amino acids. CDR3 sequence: CASSLYSGGLNGELFF. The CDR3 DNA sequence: TGTGCCAGCAGTTTATATTCGGGGGGCTTAAACGGGGAGCTGTTTTTT.

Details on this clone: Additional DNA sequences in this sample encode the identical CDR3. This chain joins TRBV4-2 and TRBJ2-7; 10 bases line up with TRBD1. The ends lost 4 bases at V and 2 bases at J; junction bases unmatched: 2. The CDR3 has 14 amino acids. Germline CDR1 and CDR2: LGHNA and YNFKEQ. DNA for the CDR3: TGTGCCAGCAGCCGCGACAGGGGGCCCTACGAGCAGTACTTC. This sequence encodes CASSRDRGPYEQYF.

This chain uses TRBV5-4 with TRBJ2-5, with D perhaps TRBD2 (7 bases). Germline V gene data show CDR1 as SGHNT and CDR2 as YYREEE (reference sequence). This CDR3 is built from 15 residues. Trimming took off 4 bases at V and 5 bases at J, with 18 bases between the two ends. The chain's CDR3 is CASSQSTQGGETQYF. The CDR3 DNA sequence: TGTGCCAGCAGCCAATCTACACAGGGAGGGGAGACCCAGTACTTC.

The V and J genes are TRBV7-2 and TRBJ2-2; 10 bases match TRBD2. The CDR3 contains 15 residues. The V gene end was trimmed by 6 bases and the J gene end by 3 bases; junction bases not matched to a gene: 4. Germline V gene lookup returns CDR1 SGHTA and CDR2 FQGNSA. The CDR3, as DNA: TGTGCCAGCAGGAAGCGGGAGGGTCACACCGGGGAGCTGTTTTTT. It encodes CASRKREGHTGELFF.